This T cell receptor beta chain was obtained from a study of OX40 agonist ivuxolimab in advanced cancers. About the study: Intravenous ivuxolimab was administered to patients every 2 weeks at 0.01 to 10 mg/kg. Melanoma, hepatocellular carcinoma, head and neck or renal cell cancer occurred in dose-escalation patients. Antecedent anti-PD-1, anti-PD-L1 or anti-CTLA-4 therapy was permissible, with roughly 36% having received some.

Some clones are missing from TCRdb's copy, which holds only in-frame ones; the method was immunoSEQ multiplex PCR. The table shows under 20,000 clones, with roughly nine tenths occurring only once. Study-level results: In the expanded peripheral T cells, antigen specificity was never determined.

Trimming removed 6 bases at V and 3 bases at J, with 17 bases between. The germline V gene has CDR1 MNHEY and CDR2 SVGAGI. The CDR3 has 15 residues. This clone was seen only a few times. Its matching antigen is unknown. Sequences were derived from CD4+ or CD8+ T cells sorted from blood, sampled in a trial of the OX40 agonist ivuxolimab. The V call is TRBV6-5, the J call TRBJ1-2; D is unresolved. This TCR was sampled from an adult with an advanced solid tumor such as melanoma, head and neck, liver or kidney cancer. In DNA form, the CDR3 reads TGTGCCAGCAGACATGGTACGATGAGCTACTATGGCTACACCTTC. Its translation is CASRHGTMSYYGYTF.